These 8 T cell receptor beta chains came from one sample sequenced in a study of human T cells and chemical hapten exposure. Via MiXCR, TCRdb re-called the RACE reads, giving one row per CDR3 protein. The table lists 30,000 to 35,000 distinct CDR3 sequences, less than 8% of them singletons. Time point noted: healthy volunteer bleed at 2 weeks. RNA extraction used unfractionated whole blood as the source of total RNA. Specimen: whole blood. The receptors shown here come from a human donor in good health. Some clones in this sample may be carry-over from other donors' samples.

This clonotype has a count of ten or more. The J gene is TRBJ2-1, the V gene TRBV5-1; possible D gene TRBD2, 5 bases. Trimming left V 4 bases short and J 7 bases short, with 18 bases between. Germline values: CDR1 SGHRS, CDR2 YFSETQ. The CDR3 has 15 residues. The CDR3: CASSLRVGSGNEQFF. CDR3 bases: TGCGCCAGCAGCCTGCGAGTGGGGAGTGGGAATGAGCAGTTCTTC.

This chain connects TRBV29-1 to TRBJ1-2; 8 positions agree with TRBD1. In germline, CDR1 is SQVTM, CDR2 ANQGSEA. This CDR3 spans 13 amino acids. J lost 12 bases, V lost 0 bases, and 9 bases had no gene match. Here the CDR3 DNA reads TGCAGCGTTGAAGAAGGACAGGGCAGGGGCGACACCTTC. It translates to CSVEEGQGRGDTF.

There are many counts of this clonotype. The J gene is TRBJ2-3, the V gene TRBV29-1; either TRBD1 or TRBD2 may supply D (5 bases each). Deletions cut 0 bases from V and 1 base from J, with 11 bases between. From germline, CDR1 is SQVTM and CDR2 ANQGSEA. This CDR3 is 15 amino acids long. In DNA, the CDR3 is TGCAGCGTTGAAGAAGAGGGGCCTGGCACAGATACGCAGTATTTT. This encodes CSVEEEGPGTDTQYF.

This clonotype was counted between two and nine times. The genes are TRBV5-1 and TRBJ2-1; D remains unclear. The CDR3 contains 17 residues. CDR1 and CDR2 (germline): SGHRS, YFSETQ. Between the trimmed V and J ends, which lost 0 bases and 12 bases, there was a span of 25 bases. The CDR3 DNA reads TGCGCCAGCAGCTTGGCCGCGTCGAAGCTAGGAACCCCAGGGCAGTTCTTC. Encoded protein: CASSLAASKLGTPGQFF.

This clonotype was detected many times. The chain employs TRBV28 and TRBJ1-2; D perhaps matches TRBD1 (5 bases). Trimming pared 5 bases from V and 4 bases from J, leaving 14 bases between. CDR3 length: 14 residues. Germline V gives CDR1 MDHEN, CDR2 SYDVKM. The CDR3 region has the DNA TGTGCCAGCAGTCTACAGGCGACAATCTATGGCTACACCTTC. Translation gives CASSLQATIYGYTF.

This clonotype was seen only a few times. The V and J genes are TRBV7-2 and TRBJ1-5; TRBD1 aligns across 7 bases. CDR3 size: 15 residues. The J segment lost 0 bases and the V segment lost 4 bases, leaving 3 bases of the junction unmatched. The germline gives CDR1 SGHTA, CDR2 FQGNSA. The CDR3 is CASSYGQVSNQPQHF. CDR3 nucleotides: TGTGCCAGCAGCTACGGACAGGTTAGCAATCAGCCCCAGCATTTT.

This clonotype appeared many times. V and J are TRBV20-1 and TRBJ2-3, with 7 bases that match TRBD2. Losses at the gene ends were 3 bases for V and 2 bases for J; bases not matched to a gene: 8. CDR3 length: 15 residues. Germline-derived CDR1 and CDR2 are DFQATT and SNEGSKA (reference sequence). This CDR3 reads CSASPGDYHTDTQYF. The CDR3 nucleotides are TGCAGTGCTAGTCCCGGGGACTACCACACAGATACGCAGTATTTT.

This clonotype appeared many times. This sequence joins TRBV4-3 and TRBJ2-1; tentative D call: TRBD2 (6 bases). Between the trimmed V and J ends, which lost 1 base and 6 bases, there was a span of 19 bases. The germline CDR1 and CDR2 sequences are LGHNA and YSLEER. CDR3 length: 17 amino acids. CDR3 region: CASSQVLGRGVRNEQFF. The CDR3 DNA sequence: TGCGCCAGCAGCCAAGTCTTGGGGCGGGGCGTACGCAATGAGCAGTTCTTC.